Below are 12 T cell receptor beta chains sequenced from a single sample in a study of shared clonotypes between healthy human individuals. Sequencing was performed with immunoSEQ multiplex PCR; in TCRdb, only in-frame clones are kept and a portion is missing. This table has 950,000 to 1,100,000 clones, 70% to 80% appearing once. Sequencing was performed on memory CD4+ T cells sorted from blood. Subset here: CD45RA-negative fraction. The receptors were sampled from a man aged 18 to 35 in good health.

Concerning this clone itself: Given a much more abundant clone one base away, this may be a read error. The chain carries TRBV20-1 and TRBJ1-1; D ambiguous. Germline values: CDR1 DFQATT, CDR2 SNEGSKA (reference sequence). The CDR3 sequence is 11 residues long. Deletions cut 3 bases from V and 1 base from J, with 3 bases between. The CDR3 region is CSASENTEAFF. The CDR3 coding sequence is TGCAGTGCTAGTGAGAACACTGAAGCTTTCTTT.

The V and J genes are TRBV5-1 and TRBJ2-5; D gene unclear. The CDR3 totals 15 residues. Looked up from germline, CDR1 is SGHRS and CDR2 is YFSETQ. With 6 bases removed from V and 1 base from J, the gap between germline ends came to 16 bases. In DNA, the CDR3 is TGCGCCAGCAACCCCCGGGCTACTTCCCAAGAGACCCAGTACTTC. It translates to CASNPRATSQETQYF.

The chain is built from TRBV19 and TRBJ1-2; 11 bases are a match to TRBD1. This CDR3 comprises 15 residues. In germline, CDR1 is LNHDA, CDR2 SQIVND (reference sequence). V was clipped by 5 bases and J by 4 bases; unmatched bases: 6. CDR3 region: CASSPGTGGSYGYTF. DNA of the CDR3: TGTGCCAGTAGTCCTGGGACAGGGGGAAGCTATGGCTACACCTTC.

The chain recombines TRBV7-2 with TRBJ1-1, with TRBD1 identical over 9 bases. The ends lost 5 bases at V and 5 bases at J; junction bases unmatched: 9. The CDR3 has 15 residues. The germline CDR1 and CDR2 sequences are SGHTA and FQGNSA. In DNA, the CDR3 is TGTGCCAGCAGCCCCGATGGACAGGGGCTAACTGAAGCTTTCTTT. Translating gives CASSPDGQGLTEAFF.

V gene TRBV6-1 combines with J gene TRBJ2-5; D ambiguous. Trimming shortened V by 6 bases and J by 5 bases, and 13 bases separated the two germline ends. This CDR3 is 13 amino acids long. Germline CDR1 is MNHNS and CDR2 is SASEGT. CDR3 loop: CASRATSVETQYF. CDR3 DNA: TGTGCCAGCAGAGCCACCTCAGTTGAGACCCAGTACTTC.

This CDR3 reads CASRPTRVHTGELFF. CDR3 coding DNA: TGTGCCAGCAGGCCGACGAGGGTCCACACCGGGGAGCTGTTTTTT. The chain has TRBV6-5 and TRBJ2-2; D is possibly TRBD2 (5 bases). The germline gives CDR1 MNHEY, CDR2 SVGAGI. CDR3 size: 15 residues. Trimming took 6 bases from V and 3 from J, leaving 14 bases between them.

The chain links TRBV18 to TRBJ1-1, with TRBD1 as a possible D gene (5 bases). Germline CDR1 and CDR2: KGHSH and LQKENI. V lost 3 bases, J lost 3 bases, and 17 bases lay in between. The CDR3 is made up of 16 amino acids. This CDR3 reads CASSPPGLREDTEAFF. CDR3 bases: TGTGCCAGCTCACCCCCGGGACTCCGGGAGGACACTGAAGCTTTCTTT.

The chain uses TRBV4-3 and TRBJ2-1; 10 nucleotides agree with TRBD2. After removal of 0 bases from V and 2 bases from J, the junction contained 4 bases not matched to a gene. Germline V gene lookup returns CDR1 LGHNA and CDR2 YSLEER. The CDR3 consists of 17 residues. CDR3 sequence reads: CASSQDAGLAAYNEQFF. The CDR3 DNA sequence: TGCGCCAGCAGCCAAGATGCCGGACTAGCGGCCTACAATGAGCAGTTCTTC.

J is TRBJ1-1 and V is TRBV29-1; the D is unclear. CDR3 size: 13 residues. V dropped 4 bases and J dropped 2 bases, with 11 bases sitting between them. Germline V gene lookup returns CDR1 SQVTM and CDR2 ANQGSEA. CDR3 sequence (DNA): TGCAGCGTTGTTGAGAATTTCAACACTGAAGCTTTCTTT. This encodes CSVVENFNTEAFF.

This sequence joins TRBV5-4 and TRBJ2-2; D gene ambiguous. The CDR3 contains 13 residues. Between the trimmed V and J ends, which lost 0 bases and 6 bases, there was a span of 6 bases. Germline V gene data show CDR1 as SGHNT and CDR2 as YYREEE (reference sequence). The DNA for the CDR3 is TGTGCCAGCAGCTTGGATAGCTCCGGGGAGCTGTTTTTT. Protein sequence: CASSLDSSGELFF.

The chain couples TRBV28 to TRBJ1-2, with 7 bases that match TRBD1. The V gene end was trimmed by 8 bases and the J gene end by 5 bases; junction bases not matched to a gene: 11. This CDR3 has 14 residues. CDR1 and CDR2 (germline): MDHEN, SYDVKM. In nucleotides, the CDR3 is TGTGCCAGCGTCCGGGGGGACAGCGTTTATGGCTACACCTTC. Amino acid sequence: CASVRGDSVYGYTF.

This chain joins TRBV28 and TRBJ2-6; TRBD1 aligns across 8 bases. Germline V gene data show CDR1 as MDHEN and CDR2 as SYDVKM. The V and J ends lost 5 bases and 2 bases, in that order; junction bases with no gene match: 2. The CDR3 spans 15 residues. CDR3 in DNA: TGTGCCAGCAGTACCAGGGGGCCTGGGGCCAACGTCCTGACTTTC. Protein: CASSTRGPGANVLTF.